These T cell receptor beta chains were read from a single sample in a study of blood T cells in healthy people across ages. TCRdb processed the 5' RACE reads anew with MiXCR; each CDR3 protein has one entry. In the table there are 1.8 million or so distinct CDR3 sequences, approximately 39% of which are singletons. The sequenced sample was blood. The source of these receptors is a human donor in good health. CDR3s include the opening cysteine and the closing phenylalanine or tryptophan. The order of the fields is clone size, D gene, J gene, V gene, CDR3 DNA, CDR3 protein. D genes are given only for firm matches. The size of a clone is reported for some rows only, either as once, few or many, or as a class for expanded clones.

clone size: .; D gene: .; J gene: TRBJ2-7; V gene: TRBV29-1; CDR3 DNA: TGCAGCGTCATCTGGACGGGCTCCTACGAGCAGTACTTC; CDR3 protein: CSVIWTGSYEQYF
clone size: .; D gene: .; J gene: TRBJ2-1; V gene: TRBV7-2; CDR3 DNA: TGTGCCAGCAGCTTAGACGGAAACTCCCACAATGAGCAGTTCTTC; CDR3 protein: CASSLDGNSHNEQFF
clone size: .; D gene: .; J gene: TRBJ1-5; V gene: TRBV19; CDR3 DNA: TGTGCCAGTAGTGGGGGGTCTTATCAGCCCCAGCATTTT; CDR3 protein: CASSGGSYQPQHF
clone size: many; D gene: .; J gene: TRBJ2-3; V gene: TRBV6-7; CDR3 DNA: TGTGCCAGCAGCCCCCCAGGCGCGGGCACAGATACGCAGTATTTT; CDR3 protein: CASSPPGAGTDTQYF
clone size: .; D gene: TRBD1; J gene: TRBJ2-3; V gene: TRBV5-1; CDR3 DNA: TGCGCCAGCAGCGGGGGGACAGGGGCGCTCACAGATACGCAGTATTTT; CDR3 protein: CASSGGTGALTDTQYF
clone size: few; D gene: TRBD2; J gene: TRBJ2-3; V gene: TRBV29-1; CDR3 DNA: TGCAGCGTTGAGGGACTAGCGGTGGGAGCAGATACGCAGTATTTT; CDR3 protein: CSVEGLAVGADTQYF
clone size: few; D gene: TRBD1; J gene: TRBJ1-5; V gene: TRBV7-8; CDR3 DNA: TGTGCCAGCAGCTTAGGATTATTGGACAGGGCCGGTCAGCCCCAGCATTTT; CDR3 protein: CASSLGLLDRAGQPQHF
clone size: .; D gene: .; J gene: TRBJ2-7; V gene: TRBV20-1; CDR3 DNA: TGCAGTGCTAGGGAAACTAGTACCTACGAGCAGTACTTC; CDR3 protein: CSARETSTYEQYF
clone size: .; D gene: .; J gene: TRBJ2-2; V gene: TRBV7-2; CDR3 DNA: TGTGCCAGCAGCTTATACCCGGGGAACACCGGGGAGCTGTTTTTT; CDR3 protein: CASSLYPGNTGELFF
clone size: few; D gene: .; J gene: TRBJ2-5; V gene: TRBV10-2; CDR3 DNA: TGCGCCAGCAGTGAGTCGGGAATTGCGGAGACCCAGTACTTC; CDR3 protein: CASSESGIAETQYF
clone size: .; D gene: .; J gene: TRBJ1-1; V gene: TRBV20-1; CDR3 DNA: TGCAGTGTTTGTAGGGGCGCGTGGGGGTGCACTGAAGCTTTCTTT; CDR3 protein: CSVCRGAWGCTEAFF
clone size: once; D gene: TRBD1; J gene: TRBJ1-4; V gene: TRBV12-3/TRBV12-4; CDR3 DNA: TGTGCCAGCAGATATACAGGGGGTAATGAAAAACTGTTTTTT; CDR3 protein: CASRYTGGNEKLFF
clone size: once; D gene: .; J gene: TRBJ2-2; V gene: TRBV5-1; CDR3 DNA: TGCGCCAGCAGCTTGCGGTCCCGGCAGTATCACACCGGGGAGCTGTTTTTT; CDR3 protein: CASSLRSRQYHTGELFF
clone size: .; D gene: .; J gene: TRBJ1-1; V gene: TRBV20-1; CDR3 DNA: TGCAGTGCTCAACCTCAGCTGAACACTGAAGCTTTCTTT; CDR3 protein: CSAQPQLNTEAFF
clone size: .; D gene: .; J gene: TRBJ2-3; V gene: TRBV7-9; CDR3 DNA: TGTGCCAGCAGCTTAGTGGTGGTAAGGTTGACAGATACGCAGTATTTT; CDR3 protein: CASSLVVVRLTDTQYF
clone size: .; D gene: TRBD2; J gene: TRBJ2-5; V gene: TRBV20-1; CDR3 DNA: TGCAGTGCTAGAGACTTCCACAGCGGGGGGCAAGAGACCCAGTACTTC; CDR3 protein: CSARDFHSGGQETQYF
clone size: .; D gene: .; J gene: TRBJ2-3; V gene: TRBV12-3/TRBV12-4; CDR3 DNA: TGTGCCAGCAGACCGCCGACTAGCACAGATACGCAGTATTTT; CDR3 protein: CASRPPTSTDTQYF
clone size: few; D gene: .; J gene: TRBJ2-1; V gene: TRBV27; CDR3 DNA: TGTGCCAGCAGTTTCGACAGAAACAATGAGCAGTTCTTC; CDR3 protein: CASSFDRNNEQFF
clone size: .; D gene: .; J gene: TRBJ1-1; V gene: TRBV11-2; CDR3 DNA: TGTGCCAGCACACGAACGGCGCCGGGTACTGAAGCTTTCTTT; CDR3 protein: CASTRTAPGTEAFF
clone size: few; D gene: .; J gene: TRBJ1-1; V gene: TRBV29-1; CDR3 DNA: TGCAGCGTTTCGAGGCAAATGAACACTGAAGCTTTCTTT; CDR3 protein: CSVSRQMNTEAFF
clone size: .; D gene: TRBD2; J gene: TRBJ2-3; V gene: TRBV7-2; CDR3 DNA: TGTGCCAGCAGGTCTAGCGGGGGGGCTCCAGATACGCAGTATTTT; CDR3 protein: CASRSSGGAPDTQYF
clone size: few; D gene: .; J gene: TRBJ2-5; V gene: TRBV7-2; CDR3 DNA: TGTGCCAGCAGCCACCGGTTCGAGACCCAGTACTTC; CDR3 protein: CASSHRFETQYF
clone size: .; D gene: .; J gene: TRBJ1-6; V gene: TRBV6-1; CDR3 DNA: TGTGCCAGCAGCAGGGAGTACGGTTCACCCCTCCACTTT; CDR3 protein: CASSREYGSPLHF
clone size: .; D gene: TRBD2; J gene: TRBJ2-3; V gene: TRBV28; CDR3 DNA: TGTGCCAGCAGTTTGCGGGGGGTGCCCCCCACAGATACGCAGTATTTT; CDR3 protein: CASSLRGVPPTDTQYF
clone size: few; D gene: .; J gene: TRBJ2-3; V gene: TRBV2; CDR3 DNA: TGTGCCAGCAGTGAAGCGGCTCCAGTGGTCCCTCGGCAGTATTTT; CDR3 protein: CASSEAAPVVPRQYF
clone size: .; D gene: .; J gene: TRBJ2-7; V gene: TRBV6-5; CDR3 DNA: TGTGCCAGCAGCGACGGCTCAAGGGCCTACGAGCAGTACTTC; CDR3 protein: CASSDGSRAYEQYF
clone size: few; D gene: TRBD1; J gene: TRBJ1-1; V gene: TRBV5-1; CDR3 DNA: TGCGCCAGCCACAGGGGGGACACTGAAGCTTTCTTT; CDR3 protein: CASHRGDTEAFF
clone size: .; D gene: .; J gene: TRBJ2-5; V gene: TRBV3-1; CDR3 DNA: TGTGCCAGCAGCCAAGAAGGGAGCTACCAAGAGACCCAGTACTTC; CDR3 protein: CASSQEGSYQETQYF
clone size: many; D gene: .; J gene: TRBJ2-1; V gene: TRBV5-1; CDR3 DNA: TGTGCCAGCAGCTTAGGACCTGACAATGAGCAGTTCTTC; CDR3 protein: CASSLGPDNEQFF
clone size: .; D gene: .; J gene: TRBJ2-3; V gene: TRBV5-5; CDR3 DNA: TGTGCCAGCAGCTTGGCTGGTTGGGGAGATACGCAGTATTTT; CDR3 protein: CASSLAGWGDTQYF
clone size: .; D gene: TRBD2; J gene: TRBJ2-3; V gene: TRBV24-1; CDR3 DNA: TGTGCCACCAGTGACCCGACTAGCGGTGACACAGATACGCAGTATTTT; CDR3 protein: CATSDPTSGDTDTQYF
clone size: .; D gene: .; J gene: TRBJ1-5; V gene: TRBV5-1; CDR3 DNA: TGCGCCAGCAGCTTGGCCGATGGTTTCAATCAGCCCCAGCATTTT; CDR3 protein: CASSLADGFNQPQHF
clone size: .; D gene: TRBD2; J gene: TRBJ2-2; V gene: TRBV12-3/TRBV12-4; CDR3 DNA: TGTGCCAGCAGCTTTACCGGGACTAGCGGGGGGGTTTGGAACACCGGGGAGCTGTTTTTT; CDR3 protein: CASSFTGTSGGVWNTGELFF
clone size: .; D gene: TRBD2; J gene: TRBJ2-5; V gene: TRBV28; CDR3 DNA: TGTGCCAGCGGCGGGGGACTAGCGGAAGAGACCCAGTACTTC; CDR3 protein: CASGGGLAEETQYF
clone size: few; D gene: .; J gene: TRBJ2-7; V gene: TRBV11-1; CDR3 DNA: TGTGCCAGCAGCCCCGATGCCGGAACGGGCGAGCAGTACTTC; CDR3 protein: CASSPDAGTGEQYF
clone size: .; D gene: .; J gene: TRBJ2-7; V gene: TRBV11-2; CDR3 DNA: TGTGCCAGCAGACGACTACCTGGGCAGGCCTACGAGCAGTACTTC; CDR3 protein: CASRRLPGQAYEQYF
clone size: many; D gene: .; J gene: TRBJ1-1; V gene: TRBV12-3/TRBV12-4; CDR3 DNA: TGTGCCAGCAGCCCGACAGGCATGAACACTGAAGCTTTCTTT; CDR3 protein: CASSPTGMNTEAFF
clone size: .; D gene: .; J gene: TRBJ2-3; V gene: TRBV7-2; CDR3 DNA: TGTGCCAGCAGCACGTGGGGGAGGTCGAGCACAGATACGCAGTATTTT; CDR3 protein: CASSTWGRSSTDTQYF
clone size: .; D gene: .; J gene: TRBJ2-7; V gene: TRBV20-1; CDR3 DNA: TGCAGTGCTAGGCTTCCAAGGGGGTACACCTACGAGCAGTACTTC; CDR3 protein: CSARLPRGYTYEQYF
clone size: few; D gene: .; J gene: TRBJ1-2; V gene: TRBV6-2/TRBV6-3; CDR3 DNA: TGTGCCAGCAGTTTCCCCCGGGACAACTATGGCTACACCTTC; CDR3 protein: CASSFPRDNYGYTF
clone size: few; D gene: TRBD1; J gene: TRBJ1-1; V gene: TRBV3-1; CDR3 DNA: TGTGTCAGCAGCCAAGGGGACAGGAACACTGAAGCTTTCTTT; CDR3 protein: CVSSQGDRNTEAFF
clone size: .; D gene: .; J gene: TRBJ2-5; V gene: TRBV7-9; CDR3 DNA: TGTGCCAGCAGCCTCCCCCTTCTAGGGACGGGGGAAGAGACCCAGTACTTC; CDR3 protein: CASSLPLLGTGEETQYF
clone size: .; D gene: TRBD2; J gene: TRBJ2-5; V gene: TRBV20-1; CDR3 DNA: TGCAGTGTCACACGACTAGCGGGAGACCCTAGAAAGACCCAGTACTTC; CDR3 protein: CSVTRLAGDPRKTQYF
clone size: .; D gene: .; J gene: TRBJ1-4; V gene: TRBV4-3; CDR3 DNA: TGCGCCAGCAGCCAAGATCGAGAGGGATTAAATGAAAAACTGTTTTTT; CDR3 protein: CASSQDREGLNEKLFF
clone size: many; D gene: .; J gene: TRBJ2-3; V gene: TRBV20-1; CDR3 DNA: TGCAGTGCTAGAGTCGCGGGCACAGATACGCAGTATTTT; CDR3 protein: CSARVAGTDTQYF
clone size: .; D gene: .; J gene: TRBJ2-7; V gene: TRBV7-3; CDR3 DNA: TGTGCCAGCAGCCCAACCGGACCCTCGTTTACGCAGTACTTC; CDR3 protein: CASSPTGPSFTQYF
clone size: .; D gene: .; J gene: TRBJ2-1; V gene: TRBV29-1; CDR3 DNA: TGCAGCGTTGATGGGTTGCGGGGGCCTTCCTACAATGAGCAGTTCTTC; CDR3 protein: CSVDGLRGPSYNEQFF
clone size: .; D gene: .; J gene: TRBJ2-3; V gene: TRBV12-3/TRBV12-4; CDR3 DNA: TGTACCACCGCCTTAGATACGCAGTATTTT; CDR3 protein: CTTALDTQYF
clone size: .; D gene: .; J gene: TRBJ2-7; V gene: TRBV4-3; CDR3 DNA: TGCGCCAGCAGCATAGGGACCCTCTCCGAGCAGTACTTC; CDR3 protein: CASSIGTLSEQYF
clone size: .; D gene: TRBD2; J gene: TRBJ2-7; V gene: TRBV20-1; CDR3 DNA: TGCAGTGCCGCAGGCGGGGGGGCCTACGAGCAGTACTTC; CDR3 protein: CSAAGGGAYEQYF